Listed below are T cell receptor beta chains from one sample, sequenced in a study of T-cell reconstitution after alpha-beta-depleted transplantation in children. Each CDR3 protein gets one entry after TCRdb re-called the PCR reads with MiXCR. The data show under 750,000 distinct CDR3 sequences, with 23% seen just once and 14% held by the top ten. The sample consisted of PBMCs, mostly from graft donor cells, taken 360 days after TCRalphabeta/CD19-depleted stem cell transplant. The receptors here all came from a boy under three years old who had a stem cell transplant for acute myeloid leukemia, so the T cells may come from the graft donor. Each CDR3 is given with its conserved first and last residue. The D gene is left open where the match is weak. The size field is filled for only some rows; it gives once, few, many or a size class.

clone_size cdr3_length j_call v_call d_call cdr3_aa cdr3_nt
many 15 TRBJ2-3 TRBV20-1 TRBD2 CSASLAGGPTDTQYF TGCAGTGCTAGTCTGGCGGGGGGGCCTACAGATACGCAGTATTTT
few 14 TRBJ2-7 TRBV7-2 NA CASSLVRASYEQYF TGTGCCAGCAGCTTAGTCAGGGCCTCCTACGAGCAGTACTTC
NA 15 TRBJ2-1 TRBV29-1 TRBD2 CSVEVLAGGFNEQFF TGCAGCGTTGAAGTTCTAGCGGGGGGCTTCAATGAGCAGTTCTTC
NA 14 TRBJ2-5 TRBV11-3 NA CASSFTGQRETQYF TGTGCCAGCAGCTTTACAGGGCAAAGGGAGACCCAGTACTTC
many 15 TRBJ2-2 TRBV5-1 TRBD1 CASRNRDRGSGELFF TGCGCCAGCAGAAACCGGGACAGGGGGTCCGGGGAGCTGTTTTTT
NA 14 TRBJ2-3 TRBV7-6 NA CASSLESPTDTQYF TGTGCCAGCAGCTTAGAGAGTCCAACAGATACGCAGTATTTT
NA 13 TRBJ2-5 TRBV6-2/TRBV6-3 NA CASMKDRQETQYF TGTGCCAGTATGAAGGACCGTCAAGAGACCCAGTACTTC
few 14 TRBJ1-2 TRBV12-3/TRBV12-4 TRBD1 CASRDRVGNYGYTF TGTGCCAGCAGGGACAGGGTCGGTAACTATGGCTACACCTTC
many 9 TRBJ2-3 TRBV29-1 NA CSVAPGPPF TGCAGCGTTGCTCCGGGACCGCCTTTT
few 17 TRBJ2-3 TRBV4-2 TRBD2 CASSQEVAGDLTDTQYF TGTGCCAGCAGCCAAGAAGTAGCGGGGGATCTTACAGATACGCAGTATTTT
NA 14 TRBJ2-5 TRBV6-2/TRBV6-3 NA CASSQWGWQETQYF TGTGCCAGTAGTCAGTGGGGGTGGCAAGAGACCCAGTACTTC
many 13 TRBJ1-5 TRBV27 NA CASSIAVFQPQHF TGTGCCAGCAGCATCGCAGTATTTCAGCCCCAGCATTTT
few 12 TRBJ2-3 TRBV24-1 NA CATESGMDTQYF TGTGCCACCGAGTCCGGGATGGATACGCAGTATTTT
few 14 TRBJ1-1 TRBV6-1 TRBD1 CAIIEDRVDTEAFF TGTGCCATCATCGAGGACAGGGTGGACACTGAAGCTTTCTTT
few 15 TRBJ2-5 TRBV5-6 TRBD1 CASTHRGRNQETQYF TGTGCCAGCACCCACAGGGGGCGAAACCAAGAGACCCAGTACTTC
few 13 TRBJ1-2 TRBV2 NA CASSAGRAYGYTF TGTGCCAGCAGTGCGGGACGGGCCTATGGCTACACCTTC
NA 15 TRBJ2-2 TRBV27 TRBD1 CASSPRTGLTGELFF TGTGCCAGCAGCCCCCGGACAGGACTCACCGGGGAGCTGTTTTTT
many 16 TRBJ2-3 TRBV12-3/TRBV12-4 TRBD2 CASNHPSGGPTDTQYF TGTGCCAGCAACCACCCTAGCGGGGGGCCGACAGATACGCAGTATTTT
NA 13 TRBJ2-7 TRBV12-3/TRBV12-4 TRBD2 CASRGREGREQYF TGTGCCAGCAGAGGACGGGAGGGGAGGGAGCAGTACTTC
many 12 TRBJ2-1 TRBV30 TRBD1 CAWKNRGHEQFF TGTGCCTGGAAAAACAGGGGGCATGAGCAGTTCTTC
many 14 TRBJ2-7 TRBV7-2 NA CASSLGLRDYEQYF TGTGCCAGCAGCTTAGGTTTGCGTGACTACGAGCAGTACTTC
NA 14 TRBJ2-2 TRBV7-3 NA CASSLTIGDGELFF TGTGCCAGCAGCTTAACGATAGGGGACGGGGAGCTGTTTTTT
NA 16 TRBJ2-1 TRBV5-1 TRBD2 CASSPGTSGGENEQFF TGCGCCAGCAGCCCCGGGACTAGCGGGGGTGAAAATGAGCAGTTCTTC
NA 15 TRBJ2-5 TRBV28 NA CASSFRQARGETQNF TGTGCCAGCAGTTTCCGACAGGCCAGGGGAGAGACCCAGAACTTC
many 13 TRBJ1-6 TRBV12-3/TRBV12-4 NA CASSFQGNSPLHF TGTGCCAGCAGTTTCCAGGGGAATTCACCCCTCCACTTT
NA 19 TRBJ2-6 TRBV20-1 TRBD2 CSARDRLLAGFSGANVLTF TGCAGTGCTAGAGATCGCCTTTTAGCGGGGTTTTCTGGGGCCAACGTCCTGACTTTC
NA 16 TRBJ2-1 TRBV20-1 TRBD2 CSASGTSLFSYNEQFF TGCAGTGCTTCCGGGACTAGCCTGTTCTCCTACAATGAGCAGTTCTTC
NA 16 TRBJ1-2 TRBV6-1 NA CASSEWGTPTNYGYTF TGTGCCAGCAGTGAGTGGGGGACACCCACTAACTATGGCTACACCTTC
few 13 TRBJ2-1 TRBV28 TRBD1 CASRTGGLNEQFF TGTGCCAGCAGGACAGGGGGCCTCAATGAGCAGTTCTTC